This TCR beta chain was sequenced in a study of tumor-infiltrating lymphocytes in primary liver carcinoma. Study overall: The tumors, T1-T3 N0M0 lesions, were about 4.2 to 11 cm across. Study-level findings and limits: Top-250-clone fractions were significantly higher in tumors than in blood (p = 0.039). Whereas tumor region pairs overlapped more, tumor-adjacent and tumor-blood pairs overlapped less.

The CDR3 extends over 16 amino acids. Germline V lookup: CDR1 LNHDA, CDR2 SQIVND (reference sequence). V shed 5 bases and J 0 bases; nucleotides not matched to a gene: 7. Unsorted bulk tissue of roughly 20-34 mg yielded co-extracted RNA and DNA. A primer matching the constant region was used to make TCR beta cDNA from approximately 0.45 ug of total RNA. Slightly modified ARM-PCR, run as three nested multiplex PCR rounds, produced the TCR beta libraries. Both of the initial two PCR rounds ran for nine to ten cycles and employed TRBV1-TRBV30 forward primers alongside a C-beta reverse primer. In TCRdb, the multiplex PCR reads were re-called with MiXCR into one record per CDR3 protein. The data contain approximately 190,000 distinct CDR3 sequences, 70% to 90% of them singletons. Note on this clonotype: Its antigen is not known.

The receptor comes from a man in his forties with primary liver carcinoma and hepatitis B virus infection. The chain carries TRBV19 and TRBJ2-1; 7 bases match TRBD2. The sample comprised tumor tissue from primary liver carcinoma. The DNA for the CDR3 is TGTGCCAGTAGTGAATGGCGGGAGAGCTCCTACAATGAGCAGTTCTTC. Protein sequence: CASSEWRESSYNEQFF.